This TCR beta chain was sequenced during a study of blood T cells in healthy people across ages (dated by TCRdb to about 2015). Some background on the complete study: In model experiments, template switching captured roughly one uniquely barcoded TCR beta cDNA molecule for every two T cells. Using deep sequencing normalized with unique cDNA molecular identifiers, the study measured how TCR beta repertoire diversity changes with age. Four age groups were formed from the donors: young (average approximately 17 years), middle-aged (approximately 40), aged (62) and long-lived (around 82). Donors of different ages were randomly distributed across sequencing lanes to avoid experimental bias. The study analyzed two additional independent replicas of 1 million unique cDNA reads from the same blood draw for two donors, one aged 18 to 30 and one aged 80 or older.

Systemically healthy Caucasian individuals from Russia, some 38 in total and aged roughly 6 to 95 years, were included as donors. Approximately 9 milliliters of peripheral blood were collected from each donor into EDTA-treated Vacutainer tubes. PBMCs were isolated by Ficoll-Paque density-gradient centrifugation, with at least 6.5 million obtained per sample. Trizol reagent was used to extract total RNA from the PBMCs, yielding at least 5.5 micrograms per sample. The percentages of naive CD45RAhigh/CD27high T cells were determined by flow cytometry on a PBMC aliquot from every donor. What the research found in general, with its limitations: The CMV infection status of donors was not known, potentially confounding age-related changes in expanded clonotypes. As age increased, observed TCR beta diversity per million T cells dropped in a roughly linear way, and a significant reduction was already evident by age around 41. Since profiling was done on bulk unsorted PBMCs, naive and antigen-experienced compartments could not be conclusively compared. Estimates of total diversity from one million sequenced T cells were regarded as lower bounds and underestimates. Observed TCR beta diversity correlated strongly with the percentage of naive T cells measured by flow cytometry. Compared with the aged group, more naive CD4+ T cells, fewer expanded clones and increased TCR diversity were shown by the long-lived group, suggesting age selection.

V is pared back by 3 bases and J by 0 bases, with 12 bases lying between the germline termini. From the germline V gene (reference sequence), CDR1 is GTSNPN and CDR2 is SVGIG. The CDR3, from cysteine to phenylalanine, totals 14 residues. CDR3 DNA only is kept here, 42 bases in frame from base 1. Libraries were built with 5' RACE. Sequencing was performed on an Illumina HiSeq 2500. A second PCR of about 7 to 12 cycles was performed with a sample-barcoded 5' primer and a J-beta primer mix. Each TCR beta cDNA molecule received a unique molecular identifier from a template-switch 5' adaptor carrying 12 random nucleotides. At least 2.5 million CDR3-containing paired-end reads were obtained from each sample. The Mint cDNA synthesis kit, primed by a TRBC-specific oligonucleotide, was used to synthesize first-strand cDNA from all RNA. Following uracil-DNA glycosylase treatment, all cDNA underwent a first 18-cycle PCR with the universal primers M1SS and BC2_uni_R. In the original analysis: Each sample was normalized by randomly selecting 1 million high-quality reads, each carrying a distinct molecular identifier. Instead of being binned into consensus sequences, reads with shared molecular identifiers were discarded. CDR3 identification, clonotype clustering and error correction used MiTCR with a Q25 quality threshold and the strictest error-elimination algorithm. A nonparametric unseen species model using Euler transformation provided a lower-bound estimate of total TCR beta diversity. The public reads were run again by TCRdb, first through fastp at Q25 and then through MiXCR, and only productive beta chains were kept. All rows with the same CDR3 protein become a single entry with the most common DNA and genes. What appears here as the V and J calls and clone size reflects TCRdb's work, not the paper's. The sample table lists 700,000 or so distinct CDR3 sequences, 35% to 50% of them with a count of one. About 32% of the sample belongs to the ten largest clones.

There are a few counts of this clonotype. What this receptor recognizes is not known. No qualities accompany the bases; no much larger clone lies one base away. The TCR sequence derives from a man aged 80 or over in good health. Sequenced sample: blood. This sequence uses TRBV30 and TRBJ2-7, with the D gene possibly TRBD1 or TRBD2, each one fitting 5 bases. Here the CDR3 is given as CAWRGRSSSYEQYF. The DNA sequence is TGTGCCTGGAGGGGACGATCCAGCTCCTACGAGCAGTACTTC.